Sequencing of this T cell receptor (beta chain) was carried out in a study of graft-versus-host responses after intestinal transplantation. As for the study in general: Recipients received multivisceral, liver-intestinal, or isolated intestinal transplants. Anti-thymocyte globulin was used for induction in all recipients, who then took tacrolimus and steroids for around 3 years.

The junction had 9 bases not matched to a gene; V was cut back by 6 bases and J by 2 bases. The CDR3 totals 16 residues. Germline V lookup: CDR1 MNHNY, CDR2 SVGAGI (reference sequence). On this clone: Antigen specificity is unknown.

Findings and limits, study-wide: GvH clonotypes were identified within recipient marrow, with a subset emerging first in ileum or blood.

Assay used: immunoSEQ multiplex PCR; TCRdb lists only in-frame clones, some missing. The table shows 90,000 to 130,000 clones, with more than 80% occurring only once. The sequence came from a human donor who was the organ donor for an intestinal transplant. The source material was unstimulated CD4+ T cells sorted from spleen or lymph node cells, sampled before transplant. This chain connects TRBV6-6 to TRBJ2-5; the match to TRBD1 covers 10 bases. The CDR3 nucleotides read TGTGCCAGCAGATTCGGACAGGGGGGGAGACAAGAGACCCAGTACTTC. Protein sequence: CASRFGQGGRQETQYF.